The 14 T cell receptor beta chains in this list originate from one sample, sequenced in a study of beta chain features in type 1 diabetes. The study's findings and limits: TCRB CDR3 length was moderately but significantly reduced in all four CD4+ subsets of Type 1 diabetes patients.

These receptors' antigens are unknown. Isolated RNA was reverse transcribed in full, so expressed TCRB transcripts were sequenced. The protocol was immunoSEQ multiplex PCR, while the TCRdb copy is restricted to in-frame clones and leaves out a portion. This sample yields about 400,000 clones, of which about 12% are seen a single time; 0.0095% to 0.011% belongs to the top ten. The sample comprised naive CD4+ T cells from blood. These receptors all stem from a woman under 30 with type 1 diabetes.

This chain uses TRBV28 with TRBJ1-1; 7 nucleotides agree with TRBD1. CDR3 size: 15 residues. CDR1 and CDR2 (germline): MDHEN, SYDVKM. V shed 6 bases, J shed 6 bases, and the junction held 13 bases outside the gene matches. CDR3 coding DNA: TGTGCCAGCAGAGAACCGGGACAGCTTATTCCTGAAGCTTTCTTT. As protein: CASREPGQLIPEAFF.

This clone turned up a few times. This chain joins TRBV7-2 and TRBJ2-1; 8 bases are shared with TRBD1. Germline lookup yields CDR1 SGHTA and CDR2 FQGNSA. Trimming cost V 2 bases and J 8 bases; bases outside gene matches: 5. This CDR3 has 14 residues. Here the CDR3 reads CASSLRQGSDEQFF. Written as DNA, the CDR3 is TGTGCCAGCAGCTTACGACAGGGGAGCGATGAGCAGTTCTTC. Combining the CDR3 with reference TRBV7-2 and TRBJ2-1 gives the whole variable domain GAGVSQSPSNKVTEKGKDVELRCDPISGHTALYWYRQSLGQGLEFLIYFQGNSAPDKSGLPSDRFSAERTGGSVSTLTIQRTQQEDSAVYLCASSLRQGSDEQFFGPGTRLTVL.

V is TRBV9 and J is TRBJ2-2; the D gene is possibly TRBD1 (5 bases). The length of the CDR3 is 17 residues. Trimming took off 3 bases at V and 0 bases at J, with 15 bases between the two ends. Per the germline V gene, CDR1 is SGDLS and CDR2 is YYNGEE. The CDR3 DNA is TGTGCCAGCAGCGGGACACCCGTATACGCGAACACCGGGGAGCTGTTTTTT. This gives the protein CASSGTPVYANTGELFF.

The chain is built from TRBV25-1 and TRBJ1-1; D remains ambiguous. Germline V CDR1 and CDR2: MGHDK, SYGVNS. The CDR3 has 15 residues. Trimming took off 4 bases at V and 1 base at J, with 13 bases between the two ends. The CDR3 DNA follows: TGTGCCAGCAGTGGGGTTAGTGCGGCGAACACTGAAGCTTTCTTT. The encoded protein is CASSGVSAANTEAFF.

The chain combines TRBV6-1 with TRBJ2-2; the D gene is possibly TRBD1 (5 bases). Germline-derived CDR1 and CDR2 are MNHNS and SASEGT. V was cut by 8 bases and J by 9 bases, with 10 bases left in between. The CDR3 spans 11 residues. The CDR3 DNA follows: TGTGCCAGCTCGAAGGGGCGGGAGCTGTTTTTT. It yields the protein CASSKGRELFF.

V and J are TRBV9 and TRBJ2-1; 11 bases are a match to TRBD2. V gave up 0 bases and J gave up 8 bases; unmatched junction bases: 7. CDR1 SGDLS and CDR2 YYNGEE come from the germline V gene. CDR3 length equals 16 residues. The CDR3, as DNA: TGTGCCAGCAGCGTAGGCTTAGCGGGAGGGGACGATGAGCAGTTCTTC. Residues: CASSVGLAGGDDEQFF.

J is TRBJ1-2 and V is TRBV9; D unresolved. The CDR3 runs to 15 residues. V gave up 1 base and J gave up 4 bases, with 14 bases separating them. Germline CDR1 and CDR2: SGDLS and YYNGEE. The DNA for the CDR3 is TGTGCCAGCAGCGTATCTCAGGCAGGTAGCTATGGCTACACCTTC. Protein product: CASSVSQAGSYGYTF. Based on the CDR3 plus reference TRBV9 and TRBJ1-2, the full variable domain is DSGVTQTPKHLITATGQRVTLRCSPRSGDLSVYWYQQSLDQGLQFLIQYYNGEERAKGNILERFSAQQFPDLHSELNLSSLELGDSALYFCASSVSQAGSYGYTFGSGTRLTVV.

The J gene is TRBJ2-3, the V gene TRBV18; 11 nucleotides match TRBD2. Germline-derived CDR1 and CDR2 are KGHSH and LQKENI. The V and J ends lost 5 bases and 5 bases, in that order; junction bases with no gene match: 6. The CDR3 has 15 residues. The CDR3 region is CASSKTSGIQDTQYF. As DNA, the CDR3 is TGTGCCAGCTCAAAGACTAGCGGGATTCAAGATACGCAGTATTTT.

The chain has TRBV7-2 and TRBJ2-3; TRBD2 matches 9 bases. This CDR3 contains 17 residues. Looked up from germline, CDR1 is SGHTA and CDR2 is FQGNSA. J lost 2 bases, V lost 0 bases, and 6 bases had no gene match. CDR3 in DNA: TGTGCCAGCAGCTTAGCGAGGACTAGCGTATTCACAGATACGCAGTATTTT. Protein product: CASSLARTSVFTDTQYF.

This chain uses TRBV29-1 with TRBJ2-7; 7 positions match TRBD1. The CDR3 runs to 12 residues. CDR1 and CDR2 (germline): SQVTM, ANQGSEA. Trimming cost V 6 bases and J 0 bases; bases outside gene matches: 2. CDR3 sequence reads: CSVGTDSYEQYF. For the CDR3, the DNA is TGCAGCGTCGGGACAGACTCCTACGAGCAGTACTTC.

The CDR3 region is CASSERGGHLVLYEQYF. CDR3 sequence (DNA): TGTGCCAGCAGTGAACGGGGGGGACATTTGGTTCTCTACGAGCAGTACTTC. The rearrangement joins TRBV6-1 to TRBJ2-7; 8 bases map to TRBD2. V was pared by 2 bases and J by 3 bases, with 12 bases of the junction left unmatched. Germline CDR1 and CDR2: MNHNS and SASEGT. This CDR3 is 17 amino acids long.

The rearrangement uses TRBV28 and TRBJ2-2; 8 bases fit TRBD1. Germline-derived CDR1 and CDR2 are MDHEN and SYDVKM. This CDR3 is built from 15 residues. V shed 5 bases, J shed 6 bases, and the junction held 8 bases outside the gene matches. CDR3 DNA sequence: TGTGCCAGCAGTGTGCGGACAGGGCAGGCCGGGGAGCTGTTTTTT. Translation gives CASSVRTGQAGELFF. Full variable domain (rest looked up from reference TRBV28 and TRBJ2-2): DVKVTQSSRYLVKRTGEKVFLECVQDMDHENMFWYRQDPGLGLRLIYFSYDVKMKEKGDIPEGYSVSREKKERFSLILESASTNQTSMYLCASSVRTGQAGELFFGEGSRLTVL.

The chain has TRBV5-4 and TRBJ1-2; no reliable D call. The CDR3 contains 14 residues. The germline gives CDR1 SGHNT, CDR2 YYREEE (reference sequence). V was shortened by 4 bases and J by 5 bases, with 15 bases between the two germline ends. The CDR3 protein is CASSRQEGWYGYTF. CDR3 DNA sequence: TGTGCCAGCAGCCGGCAGGAGGGATGGTATGGCTACACCTTC.

The chain has TRBV7-9 and TRBJ2-7; 10 bases are a match to TRBD2. From germline, CDR1 is SEHNR and CDR2 FQNEAQ (reference sequence). Trimming cost V 7 bases and J 5 bases; bases outside gene matches: 20. This CDR3 has 18 residues. The CDR3 nucleotides are TGTGCCAGCACTCCCGGGACTAGCGCCCTGTGGGGTAATGACGAGCAGTACTTC. This translates into CASTPGTSALWGNDEQYF.